The 3 T cell receptor beta chains below all came from one sample that was sequenced in a study of blood T cell repertoires in COVID-19. Sequenced by immunoSEQ multiplex PCR; TCRdb stores in-frame clones only, minus some. This table has more than 250,000 clones, around 83% appearing once. Sequenced: PBMCs or T cells enriched from blood (not recorded which). These receptors were obtained from a man aged 40-55 years who had been exposed to COVID-19.

The rearrangement uses TRBV18 and TRBJ1-2, with no clear D. Germline V lookup: CDR1 KGHSH, CDR2 LQKENI. The CDR3 runs 11 residues. V dropped 4 bases and J dropped 4 bases, with 4 bases sitting between them. As DNA, the CDR3 is TGTGCCAGCTCACTCCGCTATGGCTACACCTTC. This sequence encodes CASSLRYGYTF. The full variable domain, completed using reference TRBV18 and TRBJ1-2, is NAGVMQNPRHLVRRRGQEARLRCSPMKGHSHVYWYRQLPEEGLKFMVYLQKENIIDESGMPKERFSAEFPKEGPSILRIQQVVRGDSAAYFCASSLRYGYTFGSGTRLTVV.

This chain uses TRBV6-5 with TRBJ2-1; no reliable D call. Trimming pared 6 bases from V and 6 bases from J, leaving 15 bases between. The CDR3 has 14 amino acids. Germline V gene data show CDR1 as MNHEY and CDR2 as SVGAGI. CDR3 DNA: TGTGCCAGCAGAACCCTCACCTATTCCAATGAGCAGTTCTTC. This codes for CASRTLTYSNEQFF.

This clone was seen more than once but under ten times. The chain is built from TRBV5-1 and TRBJ2-2; no clear D. CDR1 is SGHRS, CDR2 YFSETQ, per germline. Trimming took off 4 bases at V and 6 bases at J, with 16 bases between the two ends. The CDR3 has 15 residues. The CDR3 protein is CASSHARVTAGELFF. In DNA, the CDR3 is TGCGCCAGCAGCCACGCCCGGGTGACGGCCGGGGAGCTGTTTTTT.